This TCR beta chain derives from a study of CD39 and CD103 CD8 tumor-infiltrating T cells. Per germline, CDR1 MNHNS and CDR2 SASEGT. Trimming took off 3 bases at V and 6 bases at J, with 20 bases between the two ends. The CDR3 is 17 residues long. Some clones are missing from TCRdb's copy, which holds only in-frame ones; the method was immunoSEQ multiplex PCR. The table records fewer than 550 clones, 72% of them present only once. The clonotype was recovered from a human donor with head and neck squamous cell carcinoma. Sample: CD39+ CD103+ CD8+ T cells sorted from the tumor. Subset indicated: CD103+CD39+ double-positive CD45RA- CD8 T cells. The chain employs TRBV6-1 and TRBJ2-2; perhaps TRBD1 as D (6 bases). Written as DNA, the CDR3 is TGTGCCAGCAGTGATATCAGGGGATTTTATGTCGCCGGGGAGCTGTTTTTT. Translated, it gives CASSDIRGFYVAGELFF.